This TCR beta chain was found in a study of CD8 T cells in ankylosing spondylitis. The sample holds a few counts of this clonotype. Its antigen remains unidentified. General study findings and limits: Blood of patients with ankylosing spondylitis appeared to be characterized by a TCR beta motif of roughly eight highly homologous variants. Existing reports had already noted some motif variants in reactive arthritis synovial fluid and blood. The study looked at matched synovial fluid samples from ankylosing spondylitis patients. Disease-linked clones were reported to be significantly enriched there.

The CDR3 spans 16 residues. Trimming removed 5 bases from V and 6 bases from J, with 20 bases in between. CDR1 LNHDA and CDR2 SQIVND come from the germline V gene (reference sequence). Quantitative 5'-RACE with molecular barcodes produced the TCR beta libraries. TCRdb fed the 5' RACE reads into MiXCR, producing one record per CDR3 protein. The profile shows approximately 500,000 distinct CDR3 sequences, over 9.5% of them singletons. This receptor was identified in a male donor with ankylosing spondylitis. Sequencing input: blood, either unsorted or a sorted T cell fraction (not recorded which). The chain joins TRBV19 to TRBJ2-1, with no clear D. The CDR3 bases are TGTGCCAGTAGTTCCAACGCCGCAGCCGTGGTCAATGAGCAGTTCTTC. Amino acids: CASSSNAAAVVNEQFF.